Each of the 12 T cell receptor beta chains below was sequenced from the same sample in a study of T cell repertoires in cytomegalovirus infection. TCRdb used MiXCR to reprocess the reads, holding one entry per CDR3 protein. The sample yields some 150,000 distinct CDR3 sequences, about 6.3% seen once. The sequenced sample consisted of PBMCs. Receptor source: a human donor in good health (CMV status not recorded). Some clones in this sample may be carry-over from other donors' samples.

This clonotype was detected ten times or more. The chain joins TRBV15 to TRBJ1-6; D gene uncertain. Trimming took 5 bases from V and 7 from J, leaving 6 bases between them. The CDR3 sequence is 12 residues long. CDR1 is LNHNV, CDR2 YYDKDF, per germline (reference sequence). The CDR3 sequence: CATSRFNSPLHF. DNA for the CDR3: TGTGCCACCAGCCGTTTCAATTCACCCCTCCACTTT.

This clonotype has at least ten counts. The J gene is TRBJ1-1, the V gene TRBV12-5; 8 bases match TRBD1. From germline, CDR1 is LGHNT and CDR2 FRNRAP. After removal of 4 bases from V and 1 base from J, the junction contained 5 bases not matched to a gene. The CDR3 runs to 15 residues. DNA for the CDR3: TGTGCTAGTGGTTCCCGGACAGGGTCGAACACTGAAGCTTTCTTT. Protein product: CASGSRTGSNTEAFF. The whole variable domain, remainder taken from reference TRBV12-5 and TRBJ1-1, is DARVTQTPRHKVTEMGQEVTMRCQPILGHNTVFWYRQTMMQGLELLAYFRNRAPLDDSGMPKDRFSAEMPDATLATLKIQPSEPRDSAVYFCASGSRTGSNTEAFFGQGTRLTVV.

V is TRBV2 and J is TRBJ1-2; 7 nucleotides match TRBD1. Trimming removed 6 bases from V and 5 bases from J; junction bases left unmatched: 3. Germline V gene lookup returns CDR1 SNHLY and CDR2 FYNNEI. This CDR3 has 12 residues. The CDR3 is CASRGTAYGYTF. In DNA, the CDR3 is TGTGCCAGCAGAGGGACAGCATATGGCTACACCTTC.

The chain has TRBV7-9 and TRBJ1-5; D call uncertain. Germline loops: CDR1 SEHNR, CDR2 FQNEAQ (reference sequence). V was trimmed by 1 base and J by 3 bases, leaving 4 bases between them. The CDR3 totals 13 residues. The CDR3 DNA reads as TGTGCCAGCAGCTTAGAGGCCAATCAGCCCCAGCATTTT. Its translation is CASSLEANQPQHF.

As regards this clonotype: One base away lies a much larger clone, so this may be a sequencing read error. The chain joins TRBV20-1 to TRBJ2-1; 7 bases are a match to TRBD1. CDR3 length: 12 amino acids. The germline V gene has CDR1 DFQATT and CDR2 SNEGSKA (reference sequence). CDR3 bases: TGCCGTGCTGAAAGGACAGGTCATGAGCAGTTCTTC. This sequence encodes CRAERTGHEQFF.

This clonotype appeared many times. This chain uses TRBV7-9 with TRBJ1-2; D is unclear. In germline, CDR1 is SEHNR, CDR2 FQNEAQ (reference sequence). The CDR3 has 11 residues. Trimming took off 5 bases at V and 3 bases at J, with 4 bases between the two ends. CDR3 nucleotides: TGTGCCAGCAGCCAGGACTATGGCTACACCTTC. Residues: CASSQDYGYTF.

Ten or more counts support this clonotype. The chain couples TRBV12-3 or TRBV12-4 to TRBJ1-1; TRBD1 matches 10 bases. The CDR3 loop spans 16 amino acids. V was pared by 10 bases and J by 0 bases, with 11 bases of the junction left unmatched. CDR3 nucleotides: TGTGCCATACAAGACAGGGGGCTTATCATGAACACTGAAGCTTTCTTT. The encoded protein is CAIQDRGLIMNTEAFF.

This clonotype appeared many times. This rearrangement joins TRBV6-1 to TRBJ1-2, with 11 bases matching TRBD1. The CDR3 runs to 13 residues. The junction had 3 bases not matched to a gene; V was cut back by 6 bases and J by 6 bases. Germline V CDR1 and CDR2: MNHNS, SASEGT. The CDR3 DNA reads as TGTGCCAGCAGCGGGGACAGGGGGAATGGCTACACCTTC. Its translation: CASSGDRGNGYTF.

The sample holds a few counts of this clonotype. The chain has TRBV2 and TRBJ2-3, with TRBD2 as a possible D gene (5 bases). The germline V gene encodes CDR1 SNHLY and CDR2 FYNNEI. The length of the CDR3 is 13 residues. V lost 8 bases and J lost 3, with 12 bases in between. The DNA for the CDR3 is TGTGCCAGCGCGGGCCGCGCGACAGATACGCAGTATTTT. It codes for CASAGRATDTQYF.

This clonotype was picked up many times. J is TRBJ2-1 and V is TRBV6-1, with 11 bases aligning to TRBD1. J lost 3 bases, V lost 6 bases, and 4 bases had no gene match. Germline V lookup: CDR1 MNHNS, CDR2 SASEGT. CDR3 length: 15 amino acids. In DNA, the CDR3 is TGTGCCAGCAGGCCGGACAGGGGGCTCTACAATGAGCAGTTCTTC. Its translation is CASRPDRGLYNEQFF.

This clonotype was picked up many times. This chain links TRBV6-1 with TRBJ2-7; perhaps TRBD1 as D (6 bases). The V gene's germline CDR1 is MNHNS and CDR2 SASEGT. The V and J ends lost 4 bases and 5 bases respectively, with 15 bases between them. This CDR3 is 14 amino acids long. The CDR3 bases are TGTGCCAGCAGTGTACAGGGTTCGCTGGACGAGCAGTACTTC. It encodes CASSVQGSLDEQYF.

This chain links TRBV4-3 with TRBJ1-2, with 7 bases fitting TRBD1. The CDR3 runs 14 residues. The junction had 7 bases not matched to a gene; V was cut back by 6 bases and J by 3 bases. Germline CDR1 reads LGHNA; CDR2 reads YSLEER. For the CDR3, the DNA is TGCGCCAGCAGTAAGGGGGCGAACTACTATGGCTACACCTTC. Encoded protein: CASSKGANYYGYTF.